The TCR beta chain under discussion was sequenced for a study of Graves' ophthalmopathy and Graves' hyperthyroidism. Findings and limits, study-wide: Also, most clonotypes expanded in the thyroid above 0.001 frequency appeared in blood.

The authors amplified TCR beta CDR3 regions from RNA transcripts. The first round was an RT-PCR with HTBI primers, and the second round was a multiplex PCR. TCRdb fed the multiplex PCR reads into MiXCR, producing one record per CDR3 protein. The sample gives over a million distinct CDR3 sequences, roughly 35% of which show up once; 11% is in the top ten. About this clonotype itself: Its matching antigen is unknown.

This CDR3 spans 15 amino acids. V lost 5 bases and J lost 2, with 18 bases in between. Germline V gene data show CDR1 as SQVTM and CDR2 as ANQGSEA. The chain has TRBV29-1 and TRBJ1-2, with TRBD1 as a possible D gene (5 bases). The clonotype was recovered from an adult man with Graves' hyperthyroidism. Sequences were obtained from peripheral blood or thyroid tissue (not recorded which). For the CDR3, the DNA is TGCAGCGTTTTCTATAGGGCAGGGCTAAACTATGGCTACACCTTC. Translation: CSVFYRAGLNYGYTF.